The 19 T cell receptor beta chains presented below share a single source sample, sequenced in a study of beta chain features in type 1 diabetes. General observations from the study: Moderate yet significant TCRB CDR3 shortening was seen in Type 1 diabetes patients in all four CD4+ subsets.

The whole isolated RNA underwent reverse transcription, so sequencing captured expressed TCRB transcripts. Profiling relied on immunoSEQ multiplex PCR, and the TCRdb table lists in-frame clones only, not all of them. Altogether about 740,000 clones are present, around 15% being singletons, with the ten largest covering approximately 0.022%. These TCRs' antigens remain unknown. Input material: naive CD4+ T cells from blood. The receptors shown here come from a man aged 18 to 30 with type 1 diabetes.

In regard to this clone: Other DNA variants within this sample encode the same CDR3. The rearrangement uses TRBV30 and TRBJ1-2; D unresolved. Germline CDR1 GTSNPN, CDR2 SVGIG (reference sequence). The V end lost 0 bases, the J end lost 0 bases, and 2 bases lay between the germline ends. CDR3 length: 12 residues. CDR3 nucleotide sequence: TGTGCCTGGAGTGTAACTAACTATGGCTACACCTTC. This translates into CAWSVTNYGYTF.

This clone appeared a few times. The V call is TRBV7-2, the J call TRBJ1-5; D possibly corresponds to TRBD1 (6 bases). The length of the CDR3 is 13 residues. Trimming stripped 1 base from V and 8 bases from J, with 9 bases between. Looked up from germline, CDR1 is SGHTA and CDR2 is FQGNSA. The CDR3, as DNA: TGTGCCAGCAGCTTAGTACAGGGCGAGCCCCAGCATTTT. Translated, it gives CASSLVQGEPQHF.

V is TRBV7-9 and J is TRBJ2-7, with D hard to call. Germline-derived CDR1 and CDR2 are SEHNR and FQNEAQ (reference sequence). V shed 1 base and J shed 0 bases, with 4 bases lying between them. CDR3 size: 13 residues. The chain's CDR3 is CASSLVNSYEQYF. The CDR3 DNA reads TGTGCCAGCAGCTTAGTAAACTCCTACGAGCAGTACTTC.

This clone appeared a few times. The CDR3 region has the DNA TGTGCCAGCAGGCTAACTAGCGGGCCCACAGATACGCAGTATTTT. It translates to CASRLTSGPTDTQYF. This chain connects TRBV7-2 to TRBJ2-3; 9 nucleotides line up with TRBD2. J gave up 2 bases and V 6 bases, and 6 bases lay outside the gene matches. Germline loops: CDR1 SGHTA, CDR2 FQGNSA. The CDR3 totals 15 residues.

J is TRBJ1-2 and V is TRBV20-1; tentative D call: TRBD1 (5 bases). The V end was cut by 1 base, the J end by 6 bases, with 6 bases between. The germline gives CDR1 DFQATT, CDR2 SNEGSKA (reference sequence). The CDR3 is made up of 11 amino acids. The CDR3 DNA reads as TGCAGTGCTAGAGCGGGACATGGCTACACCTTC. As protein: CSARAGHGYTF.

Comment on this clone: This specimen includes other DNA sequences encoding the same CDR3. The V call is TRBV19, the J call TRBJ1-2; 7 nucleotides line up with TRBD1. V shed 7 bases and J 1 base; nucleotides not matched to a gene: 6. Germline lookup yields CDR1 LNHDA and CDR2 SQIVND (reference sequence). The CDR3 is made up of 14 amino acids. CDR3 region: CASTRDSSNYGYTF. DNA of the CDR3: TGTGCCAGTACCCGGGACAGTAGTAACTATGGCTACACCTTC.

This clone was seen more than once but under ten times. This sequence joins TRBV28 and TRBJ1-1; unclear D gene. The germline V gene has CDR1 MDHEN and CDR2 SYDVKM. This CDR3 has 12 amino acids. Trimming stripped 2 bases from V and 6 bases from J, with 7 bases between. CDR3 loop: CASSLITSEAFF. The CDR3, as DNA: TGTGCCAGCAGTTTAATCACATCTGAAGCTTTCTTT.

This clone was seen only a few times. The chain employs TRBV7-2 and TRBJ2-5; maybe TRBD2 (6 bases). Germline V gene data show CDR1 as SGHTA and CDR2 as FQGNSA. The CDR3 is 14 residues long. V shed 1 base and J shed 5 bases, with 11 bases lying between them. For the CDR3, the DNA is TGTGCCAGCAGCTTAGTTTCAGGGAGGGAGACCCAGTACTTC. Translated: CASSLVSGRETQYF.

This clone was counted only a few times. The rearrangement links TRBV28 to TRBJ1-2, with a possible D match to TRBD1 (5 bases). This CDR3 region has 16 residues. Germline CDR1 and CDR2: MDHEN and SYDVKM. Trimming left V 4 bases short and J 7 bases short, with 22 bases between. In nucleotides, the CDR3 is TGTGCCAGCAGTTCCGCAGGGCACCTCCTCGCAGCTGGCTACACCTTC. It codes for CASSSAGHLLAAGYTF.

This sequence joins TRBV12-5 and TRBJ2-1, with 7 bases that match TRBD1. Germline CDR1 LGHNT, CDR2 FRNRAP. J lost 7 bases, V lost 3 bases, and 6 bases had no gene match. The CDR3 is 14 amino acids. The CDR3 here is CASGFPDRTNEQFF. CDR3 nucleotide sequence: TGTGCTAGTGGTTTCCCGGACAGGACGAATGAGCAGTTCTTC.

The V and J genes are TRBV30 and TRBJ1-1, with D tentatively TRBD1 (5 bases). Trimming left V 5 bases short and J 10 bases short, with 20 bases between. Germline V lookup: CDR1 GTSNPN, CDR2 SVGIG (reference sequence). The CDR3 loop spans 13 amino acids. This CDR3 is CAWLLGHSGGAFF. In DNA form, the CDR3 reads TGTGCCTGGTTGCTGGGGCATTCGGGAGGAGCTTTCTTT.

Only a few counts were recorded for this clone. The gene calls are TRBV6-5 and TRBJ2-3; D is unclear. The CDR3 is made up of 14 amino acids. Trimming pared 0 bases from V and 0 bases from J, leaving 4 bases between. Germline V gene data show CDR1 as MNHEY and CDR2 as SVGAGI. CDR3 DNA: TGTGCCAGCAGTTACTCGGAGAGCACAGATACGCAGTATTTT. This gives the protein CASSYSESTDTQYF.

In this sample, this clone turned up a few times. The junction departs from germline at one end; a sequencing error may be responsible. V gene TRBV11-2 combines with J gene TRBJ2-5, with D unclear. Looked up from germline, CDR1 is SGHAT and CDR2 is FQNNGV. This CDR3 is built from 10 residues. The CDR3 here is CASSVETQYF. In DNA, the CDR3 is TGTGCCAGCAGCGTAGAGACCCAGTACTTC.

In its sample, this clone was seen a few times. The chain recombines TRBV6-1 with TRBJ1-5; 8 positions agree with TRBD1. The germline CDR1 and CDR2 sequences are MNHNS and SASEGT. CDR3 length: 15 residues. V was clipped by 4 bases and J by 7 bases; unmatched bases: 9. The CDR3 nucleotides are TGTGCCAGCAGTGGAGGACAGGGTATCTTCCAGCCCCAGCATTTT. Translating it yields CASSGGQGIFQPQHF.

The CDR3 DNA follows: TGCAGCGCCGAATGGCCGGGGGCAGAGGAGCAGTTCTTC. This codes for CSAEWPGAEEQFF. V usage is TRBV29-1 and J usage is TRBJ2-1, with D possibly called TRBD1 or TRBD2 (6 bases each). The V end lost 7 bases, the J end lost 10 bases, and 20 bases lay between the germline ends. This CDR3 comprises 13 residues. CDR1 and CDR2 (germline): SQVTM, ANQGSEA.

The chain joins TRBV10-2 to TRBJ2-5, with D possibly matching TRBD1 (6 bases). CDR3 length: 15 residues. V gave up 7 bases and J gave up 7 bases, with 22 bases separating them. Per germline, CDR1 WSHSY and CDR2 SAAADI. CDR3 nucleotides: TGCGCCAGCAAAGATCCAGGGGTCGAGTTTGTGACCCAGTACTTC. Encoded protein: CASKDPGVEFVTQYF.

This clone was found a few times. The J gene is TRBJ2-7, the V gene TRBV4-2; 10 nucleotides match TRBD2. This CDR3 spans 17 amino acids. The germline V gene encodes CDR1 LGHNA and CDR2 YNFKEQ. J gave up 3 bases and V 2 bases, and 10 bases lay outside the gene matches. The CDR3 here is CASSQPGALAGFYEQYF. DNA of the CDR3: TGTGCCAGCAGCCAACCAGGAGCACTAGCGGGATTCTACGAGCAGTACTTC.

This chain joins TRBV2 and TRBJ2-3; weak D call: TRBD1 (5 bases). CDR3 length: 15 amino acids. CDR1 is SNHLY and CDR2 is FYNNEI in the germline V gene. Trimming shortened V by 7 bases and J by 5 bases, and 19 bases separated the two germline ends. Here the CDR3 reads CASISNSGLVDTQYF. CDR3 coding DNA: TGTGCCAGCATTTCGAACTCAGGGCTCGTAGATACGCAGTATTTT.

This chain uses TRBV6-1 with TRBJ2-7, with D hard to call. The CDR3 is made up of 13 amino acids. Germline V lookup: CDR1 MNHNS, CDR2 SASEGT. V lost 6 bases to trimming and J lost 5 bases, with 14 bases between them. The CDR3: CASSYTPVHEQYF. Written as DNA, the CDR3 is TGTGCCAGCAGCTATACTCCGGTACACGAGCAGTACTTC.